A selection of T cell receptor beta chains follows, all from one sample in a study of sequential checkpoint blockade in melanoma. The table came from immunoSEQ multiplex PCR; TCRdb's copy has only in-frame clones and leaves some out. The sample shows about 3,200 clones, approximately 20% of them seen only once. Sequencing was performed on tumor tissue (inferred from file names), taken from a patient given nivolumab and ipilimumab in sequence. Receptors originate from a human donor with melanoma. Both conserved end residues are part of each CDR3. A D gene is named only where the DNA matches it firmly. Where a row states a size, it is once, few, many or the class of an expanded clone; other rows omit it.

V gene,D gene,J gene,clone size,CDR3 DNA,CDR3 protein
TRBV6-4,.,TRBJ2-1,few,TGTGCCAGCAGTGACTCCGCTTTTTCTGCGGATGAGCAGTTCTTC,CASSDSAFSADEQFF
TRBV6-8,.,TRBJ2-1,.,TGTGCCAGCAGTTACCAGGGGCCGAGCCTGGAGCAGTTCTTC,CASSYQGPSLEQFF
TRBV7-2,.,TRBJ2-5,many,TGTGCCAGCAGCCGAGTGAGGGATGAGACCCAGTACTTC,CASSRVRDETQYF
TRBV19,TRBD1,TRBJ1-2,.,TGTGCCAGTAGTACCGGGACAGGTTCCTATGGCTACACCTTC,CASSTGTGSYGYTF
TRBV18,TRBD1,TRBJ1-1,medium-sized,TGTGCCAGCTCGCCCTGGACGGGACAGGGGGGCATTGAAGCTTTCTTT,CASSPWTGQGGIEAFF
TRBV11-3,TRBD1,TRBJ1-4,medium-sized,TGTGCCAGCAGCTCGGGGACAGGGCCCGAAAAACTGTTTTTT,CASSSGTGPEKLFF
TRBV7-1,.,TRBJ2-3,many,TGTGCCAGCAGCTTCCAGCCCACAGATACGCAGTATTTT,CASSFQPTDTQYF
TRBV7-1,.,TRBJ2-3,few,TGTGCCAGCAGCTTATTGGGGGCAGATACGCAGTATTTT,CASSLLGADTQYF
TRBV19,.,TRBJ1-2,.,TGTGCCAGTAGAGAAGGTACCTCCTATGGCTACACCTTC,CASREGTSYGYTF
TRBV6-8,.,TRBJ1-2,medium-sized,TGTGCCAGCAGTTCAACTCATCCGACAGATGGCTACACCTTC,CASSSTHPTDGYTF
TRBV28,.,TRBJ2-1,medium-sized,TGTGCCAGCACCACTAATGGGAACAATGAGCAGTTCTTC,CASTTNGNNEQFF